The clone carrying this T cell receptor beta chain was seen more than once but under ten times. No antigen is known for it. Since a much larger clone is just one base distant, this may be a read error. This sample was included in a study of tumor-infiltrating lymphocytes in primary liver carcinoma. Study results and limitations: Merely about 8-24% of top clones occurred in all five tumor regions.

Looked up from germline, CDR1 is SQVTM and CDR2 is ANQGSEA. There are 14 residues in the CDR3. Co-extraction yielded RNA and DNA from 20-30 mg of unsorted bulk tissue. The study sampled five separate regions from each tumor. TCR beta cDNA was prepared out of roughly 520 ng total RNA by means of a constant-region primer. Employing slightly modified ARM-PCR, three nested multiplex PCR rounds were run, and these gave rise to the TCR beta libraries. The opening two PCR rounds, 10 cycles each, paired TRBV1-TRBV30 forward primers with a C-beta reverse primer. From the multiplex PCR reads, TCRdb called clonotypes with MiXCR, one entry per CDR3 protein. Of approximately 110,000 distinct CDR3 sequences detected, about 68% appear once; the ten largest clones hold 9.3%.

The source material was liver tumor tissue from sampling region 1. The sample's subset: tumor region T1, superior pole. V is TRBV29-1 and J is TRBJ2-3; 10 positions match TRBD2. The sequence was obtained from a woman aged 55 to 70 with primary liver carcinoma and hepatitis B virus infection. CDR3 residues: CSSTGLAGADMQYF. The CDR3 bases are TGCAGCTCGACGGGCCTAGCGGGAGCAGATATGCAGTATTTT.